This T cell receptor (beta chain) was identified during a study of OX40 agonist ivuxolimab in advanced cancers. As for the study in general: The patients received ivuxolimab by intravenous route every 2 weeks at 0.01 to 10 mg/kg. Study outcomes and limitations: Some patients who did not respond also had low normalized T-cell clonal expansion. Expanded clones were, on average, more numerous among CD8+ T cells than CD4+.

Sequencing used immunoSEQ multiplex PCR; TCRdb keeps in-frame clones, though not all of them. The table has 65,000 to 90,000 clones, about 90% seen once; the top ten hold roughly 8.9%. As regards this clone: Its cognate antigen is unknown. One end of the junction fails to match germline, which may point to a read error.

The CDR3 length is 12 residues. Germline CDR1 and CDR2: LGHNT and FRNRAP. The sequence was obtained from an adult with an advanced solid tumor such as melanoma, head and neck, liver or kidney cancer. Sequenced material: CD4+ or CD8+ T cells sorted from blood, taken in a trial of the OX40 agonist ivuxolimab. The J gene is TRBJ2-1, the V gene TRBV12-5; D is uncertain. In DNA form, the CDR3 reads TGTGCTAGTGGTTTGCCCTATAATGAGCAGTTCTTC. Amino acids: CASGLPYNEQFF. Complete variable domain (other parts from reference TRBV12-5 and TRBJ2-1): DARVTQTPRHKVTEMGQEVTMRCQPILGHNTVFWYRQTMMQGLELLAYFRNRAPLDDSGMPKDRFSAEMPDATLATLKIQPSEPRDSAVYFCASGLPYNEQFFGPGTRLTVL.